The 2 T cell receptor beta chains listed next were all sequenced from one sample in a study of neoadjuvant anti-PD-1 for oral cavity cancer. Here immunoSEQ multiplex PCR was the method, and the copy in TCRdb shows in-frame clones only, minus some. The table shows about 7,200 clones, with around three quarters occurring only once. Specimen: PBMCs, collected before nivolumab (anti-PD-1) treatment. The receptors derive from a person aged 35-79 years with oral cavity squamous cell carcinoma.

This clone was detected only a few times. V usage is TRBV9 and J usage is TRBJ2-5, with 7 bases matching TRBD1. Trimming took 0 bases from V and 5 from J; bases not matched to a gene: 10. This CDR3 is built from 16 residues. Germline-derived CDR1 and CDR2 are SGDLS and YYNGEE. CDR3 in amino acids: CASSVGVAPGGETQYF. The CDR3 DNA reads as TGTGCCAGCAGCGTAGGGGTAGCCCCAGGGGGTGAGACCCAGTACTTC.

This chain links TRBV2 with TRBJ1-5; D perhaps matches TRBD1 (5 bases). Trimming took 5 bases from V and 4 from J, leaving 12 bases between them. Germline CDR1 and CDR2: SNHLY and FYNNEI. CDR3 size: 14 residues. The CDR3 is CASSPGTSNQPQHF. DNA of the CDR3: TGTGCCAGCAGTCCAGGGACTTCTAATCAGCCCCAGCATTTT.